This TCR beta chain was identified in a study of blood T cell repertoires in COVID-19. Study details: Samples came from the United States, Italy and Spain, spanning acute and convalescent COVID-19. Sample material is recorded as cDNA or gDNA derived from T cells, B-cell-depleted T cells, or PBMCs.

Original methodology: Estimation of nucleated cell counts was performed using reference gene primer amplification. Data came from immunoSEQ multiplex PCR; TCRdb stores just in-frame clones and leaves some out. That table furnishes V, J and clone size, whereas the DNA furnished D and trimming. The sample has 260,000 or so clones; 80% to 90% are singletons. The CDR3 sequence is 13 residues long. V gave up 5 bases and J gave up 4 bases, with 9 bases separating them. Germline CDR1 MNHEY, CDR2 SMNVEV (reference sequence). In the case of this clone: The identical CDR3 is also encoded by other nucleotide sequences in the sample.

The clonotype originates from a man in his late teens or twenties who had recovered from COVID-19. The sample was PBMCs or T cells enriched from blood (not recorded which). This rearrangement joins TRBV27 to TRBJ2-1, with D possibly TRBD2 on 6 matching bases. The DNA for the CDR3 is TGTGCCAGCAGTCCGGGACTTTACAATGAGCAGTTCTTC. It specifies CASSPGLYNEQFF.